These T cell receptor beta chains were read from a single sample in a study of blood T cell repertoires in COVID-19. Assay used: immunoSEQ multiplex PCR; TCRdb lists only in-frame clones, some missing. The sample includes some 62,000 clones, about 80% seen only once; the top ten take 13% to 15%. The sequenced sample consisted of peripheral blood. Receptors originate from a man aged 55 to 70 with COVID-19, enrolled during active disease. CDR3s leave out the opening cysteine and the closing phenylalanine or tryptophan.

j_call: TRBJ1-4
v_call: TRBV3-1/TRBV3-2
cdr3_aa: ASSQGMEVSGKLF

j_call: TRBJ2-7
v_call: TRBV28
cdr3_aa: ASSFLARTYEQY

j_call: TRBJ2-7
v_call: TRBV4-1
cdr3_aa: ASRTVGDGAYEQY

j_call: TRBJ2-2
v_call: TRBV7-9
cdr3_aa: ASSDRVDTGELF

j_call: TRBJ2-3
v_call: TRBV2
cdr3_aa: ASRGGSSDTQY

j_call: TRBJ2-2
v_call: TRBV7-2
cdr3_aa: ASSLERSGELF

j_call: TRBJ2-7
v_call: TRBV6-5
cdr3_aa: ASSYSVASGIYEQY

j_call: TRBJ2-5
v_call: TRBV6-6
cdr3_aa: ASSGQQQETQY

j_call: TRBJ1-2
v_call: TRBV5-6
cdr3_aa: ASSFRDRDGYGYT

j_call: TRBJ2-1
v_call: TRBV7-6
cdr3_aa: ASSLTDTGGPFEQF

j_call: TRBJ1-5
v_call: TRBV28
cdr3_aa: ASRSLLQGRS

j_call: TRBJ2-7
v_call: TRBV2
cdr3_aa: ASNRLAGPYEQY

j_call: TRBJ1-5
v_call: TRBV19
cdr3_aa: ASTTGTALYQPQH

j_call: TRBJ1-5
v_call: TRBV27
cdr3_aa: ASSNRGNQPQH

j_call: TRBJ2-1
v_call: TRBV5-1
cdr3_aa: ASSSLTSYNEQF

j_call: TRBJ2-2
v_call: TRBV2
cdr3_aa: ARGDRGNTGELF

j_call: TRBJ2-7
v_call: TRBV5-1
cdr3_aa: ASSLGGHEQY

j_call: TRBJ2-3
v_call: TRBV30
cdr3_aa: AWSHSVEKY

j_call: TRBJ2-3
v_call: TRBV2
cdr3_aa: ASSGDRGTDTQY

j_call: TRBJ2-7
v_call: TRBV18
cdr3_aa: ASSLDSSSYEQY

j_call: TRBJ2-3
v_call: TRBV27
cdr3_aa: ASSSGLAGVDTQY

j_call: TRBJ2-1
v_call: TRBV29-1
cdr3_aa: SVGVRGEQF

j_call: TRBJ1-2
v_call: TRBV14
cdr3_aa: ASSRSTRVGYT

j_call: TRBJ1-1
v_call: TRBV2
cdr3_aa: ASSVVSQWTEAF

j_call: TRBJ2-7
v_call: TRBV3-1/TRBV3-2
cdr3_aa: ASSASGGRPPGVQY

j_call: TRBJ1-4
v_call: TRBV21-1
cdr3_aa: ASSKEVWTGFGKLF

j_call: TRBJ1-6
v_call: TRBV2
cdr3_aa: AARGDNSPLH

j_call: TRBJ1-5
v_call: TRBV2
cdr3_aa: ASSEDRVGNQPQH

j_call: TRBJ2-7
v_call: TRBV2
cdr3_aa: ASSGATRYEQY

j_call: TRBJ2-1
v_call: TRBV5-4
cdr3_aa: ASSPGQGGLGEQF

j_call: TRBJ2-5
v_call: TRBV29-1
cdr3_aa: SRQGGETQY

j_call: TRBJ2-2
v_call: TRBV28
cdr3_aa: ASSKRAGELF

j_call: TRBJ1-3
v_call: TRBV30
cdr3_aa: AWSPGSGNTIY

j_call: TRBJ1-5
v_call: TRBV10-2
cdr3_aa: ASSESHSNQPQH

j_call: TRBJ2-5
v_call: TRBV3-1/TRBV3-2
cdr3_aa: ASSHPGQSFQETQY

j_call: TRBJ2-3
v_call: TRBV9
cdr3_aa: ASSPRSGGGGTDTQY

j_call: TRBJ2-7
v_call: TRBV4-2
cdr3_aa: ASSSGAGQGGYEQY

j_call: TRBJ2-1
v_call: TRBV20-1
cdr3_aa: SASSGTEQF

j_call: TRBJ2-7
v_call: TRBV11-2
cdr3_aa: ASSLVAGGLTEQY

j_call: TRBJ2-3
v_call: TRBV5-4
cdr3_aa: ASGGAGLGTDTQY

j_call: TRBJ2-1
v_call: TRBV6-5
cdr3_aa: ASSYAYSSGNEQF

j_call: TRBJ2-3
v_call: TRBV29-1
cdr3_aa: SVDLSVRTDTQY

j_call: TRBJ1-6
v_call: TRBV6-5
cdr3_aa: ASKRDPSTPLH

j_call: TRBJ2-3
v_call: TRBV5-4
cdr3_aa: ASSSSSSLGTDTQY

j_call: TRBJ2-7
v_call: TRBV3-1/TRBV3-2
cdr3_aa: ASSRGTGRYEQY

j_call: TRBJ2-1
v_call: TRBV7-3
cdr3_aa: ASSLLGGLYNEQF

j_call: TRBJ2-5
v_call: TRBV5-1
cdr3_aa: ASSLALQETQY

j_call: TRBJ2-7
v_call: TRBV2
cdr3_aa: ASIRQGANEQY

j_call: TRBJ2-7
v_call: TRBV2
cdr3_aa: ASSGTADEQY

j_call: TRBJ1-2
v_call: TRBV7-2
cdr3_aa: ASSLPGQGALGYGYT